Below, 6 T cell receptor beta chains from the same sample are listed, as sequenced in a study of PD-1 blockade in classical Hodgkin lymphoma. Sequencing was performed with immunoSEQ multiplex PCR; in TCRdb, only in-frame clones are kept and a portion is missing. The sample consists of more than 50,000 clones, about two thirds of them appearing once. Every patient was affected by relapse after autologous stem cell transplantation, while exposure to brentuximab vedotin was not uniform. The material was peripheral blood mononuclear cells (PBMCs), obtained before the second cycle of nivolumab. These TCRs come from a human donor with classical Hodgkin lymphoma.

V usage is TRBV7-8 and J usage is TRBJ1-1, with D maybe TRBD1 (5 bases). Per germline, CDR1 SGHVS and CDR2 FQNEAQ. The CDR3 loop spans 13 amino acids. V was cut by 5 bases and J by 4 bases, with 11 bases left in between. The CDR3 region has the DNA TGTGCCAGCAGCAACAGGATAACCACTGAAGCTTTCTTT. This gives the protein CASSNRITTEAFF.

This clone was detected ten times or more. The V call is TRBV30, the J call TRBJ1-2, with TRBD1 identical over 9 bases. The CDR3 loop spans 14 amino acids. The trim removed 2 bases at V and 4 bases at J, leaving 5 bases unmatched. CDR1 is GTSNPN, CDR2 SVGIG, per germline (reference sequence). The DNA for the CDR3 is TGTGCCTGGAGTACAGGGGGCGGTGGCTATGGCTACACCTTC. Translated: CAWSTGGGGYGYTF.

The chain employs TRBV2 and TRBJ1-2, with no clear D. This CDR3 comprises 12 residues. In germline, CDR1 is SNHLY, CDR2 FYNNEI. The ends were cut back, 5 bases at V and 7 bases at J, with 11 bases in the middle. CDR3 protein: CASSSLESGYTF. The CDR3 DNA sequence: TGTGCCAGCAGTTCGCTCGAATCTGGCTACACCTTC.

V is TRBV30 and J is TRBJ1-6; D unresolved. The CDR3 has 11 amino acids. The V gene's germline CDR1 is GTSNPN and CDR2 SVGIG (reference sequence). V lost 5 bases and J 6 bases, leaving 5 bases between the germline ends. The CDR3 spells CAWDRNSPLHF. The CDR3, as DNA: TGTGCCTGGGACCGTAATTCACCCCTCCACTTT.

J is TRBJ1-5 and V is TRBV11-2, with 10 bases fitting TRBD1. The CDR3 loop spans 15 amino acids. With 1 base clipped from V and 5 bases from J, the junction kept 2 bases outside the gene matches. From germline, CDR1 is SGHAT and CDR2 FQNNGV. The CDR3 region is CASSLVGTGDQPQHF. In DNA, the CDR3 is TGTGCCAGCAGCTTAGTAGGGACAGGGGATCAGCCCCAGCATTTT.

This clone appeared a single time. This rearrangement joins TRBV6-4 to TRBJ1-2, with 8 bases matching TRBD1. This CDR3 is 16 amino acids long. The V gene's germline CDR1 is MRHNA and CDR2 SNTAGT. With V trimmed by 0 bases and J by 6 bases, 9 bases remained unmatched. CDR3 in DNA: TGTGCCAGCAGTGACTCCTCGACAGGGGATCAGGATGGCTACACCTTC. The encoded protein is CASSDSSTGDQDGYTF.